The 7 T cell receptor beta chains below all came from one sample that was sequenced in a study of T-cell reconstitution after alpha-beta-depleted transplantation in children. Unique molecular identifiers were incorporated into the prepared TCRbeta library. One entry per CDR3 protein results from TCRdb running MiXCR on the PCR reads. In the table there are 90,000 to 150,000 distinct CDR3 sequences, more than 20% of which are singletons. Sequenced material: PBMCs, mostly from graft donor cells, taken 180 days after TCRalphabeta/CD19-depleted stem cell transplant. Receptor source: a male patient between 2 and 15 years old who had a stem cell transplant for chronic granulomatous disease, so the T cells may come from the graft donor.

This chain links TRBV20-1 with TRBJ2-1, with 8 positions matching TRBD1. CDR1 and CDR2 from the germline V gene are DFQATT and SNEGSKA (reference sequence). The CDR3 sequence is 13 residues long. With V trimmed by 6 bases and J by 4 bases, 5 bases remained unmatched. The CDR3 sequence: CSAKTGGYNEQFF. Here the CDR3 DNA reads TGCAGTGCAAAAACAGGGGGATACAATGAGCAGTTCTTC.

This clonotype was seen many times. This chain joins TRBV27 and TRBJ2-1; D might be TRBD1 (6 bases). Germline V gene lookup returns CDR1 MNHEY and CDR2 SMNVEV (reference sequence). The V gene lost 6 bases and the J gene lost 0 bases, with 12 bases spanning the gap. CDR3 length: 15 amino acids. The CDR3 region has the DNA TGTGCCAGCAGCCGGTCGGACAGCTCCTACAATGAGCAGTTCTTC. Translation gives CASSRSDSSYNEQFF.

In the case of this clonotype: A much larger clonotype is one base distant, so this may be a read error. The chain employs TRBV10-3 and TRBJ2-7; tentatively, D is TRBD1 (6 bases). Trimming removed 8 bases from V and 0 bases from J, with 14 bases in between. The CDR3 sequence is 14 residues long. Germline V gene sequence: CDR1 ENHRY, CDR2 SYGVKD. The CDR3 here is CAILGGCGSYEQYF. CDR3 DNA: TGTGCCATCCTAGGGGGTTGCGGCTCCTACGAGCAGTACTTC.

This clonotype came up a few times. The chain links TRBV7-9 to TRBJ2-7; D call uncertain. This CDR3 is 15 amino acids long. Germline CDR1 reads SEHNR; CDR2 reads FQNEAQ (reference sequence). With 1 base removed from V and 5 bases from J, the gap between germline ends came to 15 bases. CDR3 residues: CASSLGTAIVDEQYF. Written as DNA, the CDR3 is TGTGCCAGCAGCTTAGGAACGGCAATCGTGGACGAGCAGTACTTC.

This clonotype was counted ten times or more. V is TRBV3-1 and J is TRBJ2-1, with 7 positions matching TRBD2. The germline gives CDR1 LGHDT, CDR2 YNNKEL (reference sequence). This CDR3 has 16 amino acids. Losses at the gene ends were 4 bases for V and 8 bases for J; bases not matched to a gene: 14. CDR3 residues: CASSLPPLAPTHEQFF. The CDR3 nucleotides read TGTGCCAGCAGCCTACCCCCACTAGCGCCAACCCATGAGCAGTTCTTC.

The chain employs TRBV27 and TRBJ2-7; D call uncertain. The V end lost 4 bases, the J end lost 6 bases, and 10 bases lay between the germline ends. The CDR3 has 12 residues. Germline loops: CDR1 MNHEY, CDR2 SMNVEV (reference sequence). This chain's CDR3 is CASSSPRREQYF. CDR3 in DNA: TGTGCCAGCAGTTCCCCCCGGCGCGAGCAGTACTTC.

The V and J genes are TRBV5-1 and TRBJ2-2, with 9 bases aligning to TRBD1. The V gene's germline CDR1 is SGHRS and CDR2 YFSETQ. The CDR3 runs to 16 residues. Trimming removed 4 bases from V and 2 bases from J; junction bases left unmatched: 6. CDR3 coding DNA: TGCGCCAGCAGCACTGGGACAGGGCCAAACACCGGGGAGCTGTTTTTT. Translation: CASSTGTGPNTGELFF.